Shown below are 18 T cell receptor beta chains from a single sample sequenced in a study of T-cell reconstitution after alpha-beta-depleted transplantation in children. Using unique molecular identifiers, the investigators prepared the TCRbeta library. One entry per CDR3 protein results from TCRdb running MiXCR on the PCR reads. The data show approximately 130,000 distinct CDR3 sequences, with more than 9.5% seen just once and about 25% held by the top ten. The material sequenced was PBMCs, mostly from graft donor cells, taken 180 days after TCRalphabeta/CD19-depleted stem cell transplant. These receptors all come from a girl under three years old who had a stem cell transplant for combined immunodeficiency, so the T cells may come from the graft donor.

The chain has TRBV12-3 or TRBV12-4 and TRBJ2-5; D might be TRBD2 (5 bases). The CDR3 covers 14 residues. Deletions cut 3 bases from V and 5 bases from J, with 13 bases between. CDR3 amino acids: CASSFSEGGETQYF. For the CDR3, the DNA is TGTGCCAGCAGTTTTAGCGAGGGCGGGGAGACCCAGTACTTC.

This clonotype was seen only a few times. Written as DNA, the CDR3 is TGTGCCAGCAGTCGCCGGGACAGGGCCATTAGACCTAATGAAGCTTTCTTT. Translation gives CASSRRDRAIRPNEAFF. This chain joins TRBV12-3 or TRBV12-4 and TRBJ1-1, with 9 bases matching TRBD1. The length of the CDR3 is 17 residues. V dropped 5 bases and J dropped 7; count of bases not matched to a gene: 17.

This clonotype was picked up a small number of times. J is TRBJ2-7 and V is TRBV7-2, with 9 nucleotides matching TRBD1. The V gene end was trimmed by 4 bases and the J gene end by 4 bases; junction bases not matched to a gene: 8. In germline, CDR1 is SGHTA, CDR2 FQGNSA. CDR3 length equals 15 residues. CDR3 in amino acids: CASSSQDRGSYEQYF. The CDR3 nucleotides are TGTGCCAGCAGCTCCCAGGACAGGGGATCTTACGAGCAGTACTTC. Full variable domain (rest looked up from reference TRBV7-2 and TRBJ2-7): GAGVSQSPSNKVTEKGKDVELRCDPISGHTALYWYRQSLGQGLEFLIYFQGNSAPDKSGLPSDRFSAERTGGSVSTLTIQRTQQEDSAVYLCASSSQDRGSYEQYFGPGTRLTVT.

This clonotype showed up just a few times. The V and J genes are TRBV3-1 and TRBJ2-1; weak D call: TRBD2 (7 bases). The CDR3 sequence is 17 residues long. The V and J ends lost 3 bases and 3 bases respectively, with 18 bases between them. From germline, CDR1 is LGHDT and CDR2 YNNKEL (reference sequence). This CDR3 reads CASSHRQGLAVYNEQFF. In DNA, the CDR3 is TGTGCCAGCAGCCACCGCCAGGGGCTAGCGGTCTACAATGAGCAGTTCTTC.

This clonotype was seen ten or more times. The chain is built from TRBV10-3 and TRBJ2-1; 9 nucleotides agree with TRBD1. The length of the CDR3 is 15 residues. Germline CDR1 ENHRY, CDR2 SYGVKD. V lost 0 bases and J lost 8; bases outside the gene matches: 5. CDR3 bases: TGTGCCATCAGTGAGTCGGGACAGGGCTTCGATGAGCAGTTCTTC. Translation gives CAISESGQGFDEQFF.

This clonotype was seen only a few times. V is TRBV5-5 and J is TRBJ2-7; D gene ambiguous. Germline V gene sequence: CDR1 SGHKS, CDR2 YYEKEE (reference sequence). The CDR3 extends over 15 amino acids. V was cut by 2 bases and J by 5 bases, with 17 bases left in between. Here the CDR3 reads CASSFTGPAKNEQYF. The CDR3 DNA follows: TGTGCCAGCAGCTTCACCGGGCCAGCAAAAAACGAGCAGTACTTC.

In this sample, this clonotype turned up a few times. The J gene is TRBJ2-3, the V gene TRBV15; 7 nucleotides line up with TRBD1. The V and J ends lost 5 bases and 10 bases, in that order; junction bases with no gene match: 6. Germline CDR1 and CDR2: LNHNV and YYDKDF (reference sequence). The CDR3 totals 12 residues. The CDR3 DNA reads TGTGCCACCAGCTATACCGGGACAGCGCAGTATTTT. Its translation is CATSYTGTAQYF.

The V and J genes are TRBV5-8 and TRBJ2-1; TRBD2 aligns across 8 bases. Looked up from germline, CDR1 is SGHTS and CDR2 is YDEGEE. The CDR3 totals 15 residues. V trimming: 0 bases; J trimming: 5 bases; junction bases outside the gene matches: 4. The CDR3 nucleotides are TGTGCCAGCAGCTTGGGACTAGCGTACAACAATGAGCAGTTCTTC. This encodes CASSLGLAYNNEQFF.

The J gene is TRBJ1-4, the V gene TRBV5-1; 9 positions match TRBD1. Trimming took 3 bases from V and 0 from J; bases not matched to a gene: 15. Looked up from germline, CDR1 is SGHRS and CDR2 is YFSETQ. This CDR3 has 20 residues. As DNA, the CDR3 is TGCGCCAGCAGCTCGTCCGGGACAGGGCGCTCCGTTTCAACTAATGAAAAACTGTTTTTT. Protein product: CASSSSGTGRSVSTNEKLFF.

The chain recombines TRBV20-1 with TRBJ2-3; TRBD2 agrees at 12 bases. Looked up from germline, CDR1 is DFQATT and CDR2 is SNEGSKA (reference sequence). The CDR3 loop spans 16 amino acids. V dropped 0 bases and J dropped 6; count of bases not matched to a gene: 7. In nucleotides, the CDR3 is TGCAGTGCTAGAGATTGGACTAGCGGGATTCCGGATACGCAGTATTTT. Translation gives CSARDWTSGIPDTQYF.

This clonotype was counted at least ten times. CDR3 DNA: TGTGCCAGCAGTTTGTCGGGGTTTTCACCCCTCCACTTT. This sequence encodes CASSLSGFSPLHF. The V call is TRBV12-3 or TRBV12-4, the J call TRBJ1-6, with D uncertain. The CDR3 is 13 amino acids. The germline V and J ends were trimmed by 3 bases and 9 bases, with 9 bases remaining between them.

The rearrangement joins TRBV7-2 to TRBJ2-1, with a possible D match to TRBD2 (6 bases). CDR1 is SGHTA, CDR2 FQGNSA, per germline. V lost 3 bases, J lost 2 bases, and 8 bases lay in between. The CDR3 extends over 14 amino acids. The CDR3 region is CASSLSGPYNEQFF. The CDR3 nucleotides read TGTGCCAGCAGCTTGAGCGGGCCCTACAATGAGCAGTTCTTC.

This clonotype appeared a few times. This chain links TRBV11-2 with TRBJ2-3; 9 positions agree with TRBD1. The CDR3 covers 16 residues. Trimming removed 5 bases from V and 3 bases from J; junction bases left unmatched: 9. Germline-derived CDR1 and CDR2 are SGHAT and FQNNGV. CDR3 coding DNA: TGTGCCAGCAGCAAACCCCGACAGGGGGGGACAGATACGCAGTATTTT. Residues: CASSKPRQGGTDTQYF.

The sample holds a few counts of this clonotype. This rearrangement joins TRBV14 to TRBJ2-5; perhaps TRBD1 as D (6 bases). This CDR3 is built from 17 residues. Germline CDR1 SGHDN, CDR2 FVKESK. V shed 1 base and J shed 1 base, with 16 bases lying between them. The CDR3 reads CASSQVRLDRTQETQYF. The CDR3 region has the DNA TGTGCCAGCAGCCAAGTTAGGCTGGACAGAACCCAAGAGACCCAGTACTTC. The full variable domain, its missing parts supplied by reference TRBV14 and TRBJ2-5, is EAGVTQFPSHSVIEKGQTVTLRCDPISGHDNLYWYRRVMGKEIKFLLHFVKESKQDESGMPNNRFLAERTGGTYSTLKVQPAELEDSGVYFCASSQVRLDRTQETQYFGPGTRLLVL.

The chain is built from TRBV20-1 and TRBJ2-7, with 7 bases aligning to TRBD1. V gave up 4 bases and J gave up 1 base; unmatched junction bases: 4. The CDR3 totals 13 residues. Germline V gene lookup returns CDR1 DFQATT and CDR2 SNEGSKA (reference sequence). The CDR3 nucleotides are TGCAGTGCTACACAGGGGAATTCCTACGAGCAGTACTTC. It is translated as CSATQGNSYEQYF.

This clonotype was seen ten or more times. CDR3 loop: CASSLSSVSNTEAFF. CDR3 sequence (DNA): TGTGCCAGCAGTTTATCAAGCGTCTCGAACACTGAAGCTTTCTTT. The gene calls are TRBV12-3 or TRBV12-4 and TRBJ1-1; D is unresolved. The ends were cut back, 2 bases at V and 1 base at J, with 11 bases in the middle. The CDR3 has 15 residues.

The table lists this clonotype with a few counts. The rearrangement joins TRBV20-1 to TRBJ2-1, with D uncertain. V lost 3 bases and J lost 5, with 5 bases in between. The CDR3 runs to 11 residues. Germline assignment: CDR1 DFQATT and CDR2 SNEGSKA (reference sequence). The CDR3 DNA reads as TGCAGTGCTAGGGCGAACAATGAGCAGTTCTTC. It translates to CSARANNEQFF.

This clonotype was counted a few times. V gene TRBV6-5 combines with J gene TRBJ2-1; D tentatively reads TRBD1 or TRBD2 (5 bases each). Germline V gene sequence: CDR1 MNHEY, CDR2 SVGAGI. This CDR3 has 15 residues. V was pared by 0 bases and J by 7 bases, with 13 bases between. CDR3 region: CASSYSWDDGNEQFF. The CDR3 DNA reads TGTGCCAGCAGTTACTCGTGGGACGATGGAAATGAGCAGTTCTTC.